One T cell receptor (beta chain) is described in this entry. Its antigen is still unknown. This sample also contains other DNA sequences that code for the same CDR3. The ends were cut back, 5 bases at V and 3 bases at J, with 8 bases in the middle. Germline CDR1 and CDR2: MDHEN and SYDVKM. The CDR3 runs to 12 residues. The sample originates from a study of shared clonotypes between healthy human individuals. Repertoires were generated with immunoSEQ multiplex PCR, while TCRdb's copy carries only in-frame clones and drops some. The sample yields roughly 1,000,000 clones, around 82% seen once. Study-level findings and limits: Naive subsets typically showed greater estimated richness than memory subsets. Non-shared clonotypes were found to have lower generation probabilities than the clonotypes that were shared by all four of the sorted-subset donors.

The TCR comes from a man aged 18 to 29 in good health. Some clones in this sample may be carry-over from other donors' samples. This chain joins TRBV28 and TRBJ2-7, with D unresolved. The sample comprised memory CD4+ T cells from PBMCs. The sample's subset: CD45RA-negative fraction. The CDR3 reads CASSPRVYEQYF. For the CDR3, the DNA is TGTGCCAGCAGTCCACGGGTCTACGAGCAGTACTTC.